Listed below are T cell receptor beta chains from one sample, sequenced in a study of T cells in Graves' hyperthyroidism and ophthalmopathy. A single record per CDR3 protein comes from TCRdb applying MiXCR to the multiplex PCR reads. The sample gives roughly 420,000 distinct CDR3 sequences, around 14% of which show up once; 13% to 15% is in the top ten. Sequenced material: blood. The receptors were sampled from a woman aged 18-29 years with Graves' hyperthyroidism. CDR3s include the opening cysteine and the closing phenylalanine or tryptophan. Each record gives: clone size, D gene, V gene, J gene, CDR3 protein, CDR3 DNA. D genes are given only for firm matches. The size entry is marked missing in some rows and otherwise reads once, few, many or a size class.

clone size: NA; D gene: NA; V gene: TRBV12-3/TRBV12-4; J gene: TRBJ2-1; CDR3 protein: CASTKGGAVAGNEQFF; CDR3 DNA: TGTGCCAGCACCAAGGGGGGGGCAGTGGCAGGCAATGAGCAGTTCTTC
clone size: NA; D gene: NA; V gene: TRBV12-3/TRBV12-4; J gene: TRBJ2-2; CDR3 protein: CASSFGGARANTGELFF; CDR3 DNA: TGTGCCAGCAGTTTCGGAGGGGCCCGCGCGAACACCGGGGAGCTGTTTTTT
clone size: once; D gene: TRBD2; V gene: TRBV15; J gene: TRBJ2-3; CDR3 protein: CATSPTHRDYTDTQYF; CDR3 DNA: TGTGCCACCAGCCCAACCCACCGGGACTACACAGATACGCAGTATTTT
clone size: NA; D gene: NA; V gene: TRBV7-8; J gene: TRBJ2-3; CDR3 protein: CASSFFVTDTQYF; CDR3 DNA: TGTGCCAGCAGCTTCTTCGTGACAGATACGCAGTATTTT
clone size: many; D gene: TRBD2; V gene: TRBV20-1; J gene: TRBJ2-7; CDR3 protein: CSADSGDRTYEQYF; CDR3 DNA: TGCAGTGCAGATAGCGGGGATCGTACCTACGAGCAGTACTTC
clone size: few; D gene: NA; V gene: TRBV4-3; J gene: TRBJ2-3; CDR3 protein: CASSQLRGSSTDTQYF; CDR3 DNA: TGCGCCAGCAGCCAACTACGGGGGTCTAGCACAGATACGCAGTATTTT
clone size: few; D gene: TRBD1; V gene: TRBV27; J gene: TRBJ1-2; CDR3 protein: CASSLSWTGSNYGYTF; CDR3 DNA: TGTGCCAGCAGTTTATCTTGGACAGGGTCTAACTATGGCTACACCTTC
clone size: many; D gene: NA; V gene: TRBV20-1; J gene: TRBJ2-4; CDR3 protein: CSASLGGLVAKNIQYF; CDR3 DNA: TGCAGTGCTAGCTTAGGGGGATTAGTAGCCAAAAACATTCAGTACTTC
clone size: many; D gene: TRBD1; V gene: TRBV7-8; J gene: TRBJ1-6; CDR3 protein: CASSLLPHPGQGYNSPLHF; CDR3 DNA: TGTGCCAGCAGCTTGCTACCTCATCCGGGACAGGGTTATAATTCACCCCTCCACTTT
clone size: many; D gene: NA; V gene: TRBV5-1; J gene: TRBJ1-1; CDR3 protein: CASSLDSGVNTEAFF; CDR3 DNA: TGCGCCAGCAGCTTGGATTCGGGCGTGAACACTGAAGCTTTCTTT
clone size: many; D gene: NA; V gene: TRBV27; J gene: TRBJ2-1; CDR3 protein: CASSFLSPYQGSQRAYNEQFF; CDR3 DNA: TGTGCCAGCAGTTTTCTATCCCCATACCAGGGGTCCCAGCGGGCCTACAATGAGCAGTTCTTC
clone size: many; D gene: NA; V gene: TRBV14; J gene: TRBJ2-3; CDR3 protein: CASSQELWRSDTQYF; CDR3 DNA: TGTGCCAGCAGCCAAGAGTTGTGGCGCTCAGATACGCAGTATTTT
clone size: many; D gene: TRBD2; V gene: TRBV12-3/TRBV12-4; J gene: TRBJ2-2; CDR3 protein: CASTGGTSRWNTGELFF; CDR3 DNA: TGTGCCAGCACCGGTGGGACTAGCAGATGGAACACCGGGGAGCTGTTTTTT
clone size: few; D gene: NA; V gene: TRBV6-1; J gene: TRBJ2-1; CDR3 protein: CASLAGLAIYNEQFF; CDR3 DNA: TGTGCCAGCCTGGCGGGGCTAGCGATCTACAATGAGCAGTTCTTC
clone size: many; D gene: TRBD1; V gene: TRBV2; J gene: TRBJ1-2; CDR3 protein: CASSDDYDRGRMSALPYGYTF; CDR3 DNA: TGTGCCAGCAGCGACGACTATGACAGGGGGCGCATGAGTGCCCTCCCTTATGGCTACACCTTC
clone size: NA; D gene: NA; V gene: TRBV6-2/TRBV6-3; J gene: TRBJ1-3; CDR3 protein: CASSPWRNTIYF; CDR3 DNA: TGTGCCAGCAGCCCCTGGAGAAACACCATATATTTT
clone size: many; D gene: NA; V gene: TRBV18; J gene: TRBJ2-3; CDR3 protein: CASSPPNRVATDTQYF; CDR3 DNA: TGTGCCAGCTCACCGCCAAACAGGGTAGCGACAGATACGCAGTATTTT
clone size: NA; D gene: TRBD1; V gene: TRBV3-1; J gene: TRBJ1-5; CDR3 protein: CASRRRDRVQPQHF; CDR3 DNA: TGTGCCAGCAGACGCCGGGACAGGGTGCAGCCCCAGCATTTT
clone size: many; D gene: NA; V gene: TRBV5-1; J gene: TRBJ2-1; CDR3 protein: CASSLAASRGGDEQFF; CDR3 DNA: TGCGCCAGCAGCTTGGCAGCATCGAGGGGAGGCGATGAGCAGTTCTTC
clone size: NA; D gene: NA; V gene: TRBV5-1; J gene: TRBJ2-4; CDR3 protein: CASSPVSRNIQYF; CDR3 DNA: TGCGCCAGCAGCCCGGTATCCAGAAACATTCAGTACTTC
clone size: NA; D gene: NA; V gene: TRBV7-9; J gene: TRBJ1-4; CDR3 protein: CASGEQGFVEKLFF; CDR3 DNA: TGTGCCAGCGGCGAACAGGGTTTCGTCGAAAAACTGTTTTTT
clone size: many; D gene: NA; V gene: TRBV28; J gene: TRBJ1-1; CDR3 protein: CASIPTRRFEAFF; CDR3 DNA: TGTGCCAGCATCCCTACTCGACGGTTTGAAGCTTTCTTT
clone size: many; D gene: NA; V gene: TRBV11-2; J gene: TRBJ2-7; CDR3 protein: CASTLNYEQYF; CDR3 DNA: TGTGCCAGCACCCTCAATTACGAGCAGTACTTC
clone size: many; D gene: NA; V gene: TRBV5-1; J gene: TRBJ2-7; CDR3 protein: CASSLTRRGYEQYF; CDR3 DNA: TGCGCCAGCAGCTTGACCCGCAGGGGATACGAGCAGTACTTC
clone size: NA; D gene: NA; V gene: TRBV7-9; J gene: TRBJ2-5; CDR3 protein: CASSRLPRPTGPGETQYF; CDR3 DNA: TGTGCCAGCAGCCGCCTACCTCGACCGACAGGCCCTGGGGAGACCCAGTACTTC
clone size: few; D gene: NA; V gene: TRBV11-1; J gene: TRBJ2-3; CDR3 protein: CASSKGGGGRTDTQYF; CDR3 DNA: TGTGCCAGCAGCAAAGGGGGGGGGGGCCGCACAGATACGCAGTATTTT
clone size: many; D gene: NA; V gene: TRBV7-2; J gene: TRBJ2-7; CDR3 protein: CASSLEAGQPYEQYF; CDR3 DNA: TGTGCCAGCAGCTTAGAGGCGGGACAGCCCTACGAGCAGTACTTC
clone size: NA; D gene: NA; V gene: TRBV19; J gene: TRBJ1-5; CDR3 protein: CASSIGARHKTNQPQHF; CDR3 DNA: TGTGCCAGTAGTATCGGGGCGCGGCACAAGACGAATCAGCCCCAGCATTTT
clone size: many; D gene: TRBD2; V gene: TRBV7-3; J gene: TRBJ2-5; CDR3 protein: CASSLIPSGGARETQYF; CDR3 DNA: TGTGCCAGCAGCTTAATACCTAGCGGGGGGGCTCGAGAGACCCAGTACTTC
clone size: many; D gene: TRBD1; V gene: TRBV2; J gene: TRBJ1-1; CDR3 protein: CASRGTGGRDTEAFF; CDR3 DNA: TGTGCCAGCAGGGGGACAGGGGGTAGGGACACTGAAGCTTTCTTT
clone size: few; D gene: TRBD1; V gene: TRBV29-1; J gene: TRBJ2-7; CDR3 protein: CSVEVGQGAYEQYF; CDR3 DNA: TGCAGCGTTGAAGTTGGACAGGGGGCTTACGAGCAGTACTTC
clone size: many; D gene: NA; V gene: TRBV14; J gene: TRBJ1-2; CDR3 protein: CASSQADVVISGYTF; CDR3 DNA: TGTGCCAGCAGCCAAGCTGACGTGGTAATCTCTGGCTACACCTTC
clone size: many; D gene: NA; V gene: TRBV3-1; J gene: TRBJ1-6; CDR3 protein: CASSLSATEHSPLHF; CDR3 DNA: TGTGCCAGCAGCTTAAGTGCGACAGAGCATTCACCCCTCCACTTT
clone size: NA; D gene: NA; V gene: TRBV7-8; J gene: TRBJ1-3; CDR3 protein: CASSPGRGGIAGNTIYF; CDR3 DNA: TGTGCCAGCAGCCCCGGGCGGGGGGGAATTGCAGGAAACACCATATATTTT
clone size: NA; D gene: NA; V gene: TRBV19; J gene: TRBJ2-7; CDR3 protein: CASSISSVYEQYF; CDR3 DNA: TGTGCCAGTAGTATCTCTAGCGTCTACGAGCAGTACTTC
clone size: many; D gene: NA; V gene: TRBV11-2; J gene: TRBJ2-7; CDR3 protein: CASSPLVGRSEQYF; CDR3 DNA: TGTGCCAGCAGCCCCCTTGTCGGCCGAAGCGAGCAGTACTTC
clone size: few; D gene: NA; V gene: TRBV4-2; J gene: TRBJ2-7; CDR3 protein: CASSRTRGYSYEQYF; CDR3 DNA: TGTGCCAGCAGCCGTACCCGCGGCTACTCCTACGAGCAGTACTTC
clone size: many; D gene: NA; V gene: TRBV7-2; J gene: TRBJ2-7; CDR3 protein: CASSLGAGWAYEQYF; CDR3 DNA: TGTGCCAGCAGCTTAGGTGCCGGGTGGGCCTACGAGCAGTACTTC
clone size: many; D gene: TRBD1; V gene: TRBV7-2; J gene: TRBJ1-1; CDR3 protein: CASSRAGTVNTEAFF; CDR3 DNA: TGTGCCAGCAGTCGAGCCGGGACAGTGAACACTGAAGCTTTCTTT
clone size: NA; D gene: NA; V gene: TRBV19; J gene: TRBJ1-2; CDR3 protein: CASSSLVGFSDYGYTF; CDR3 DNA: TGTGCCAGTAGCTCGCTGGTGGGCTTCTCTGACTATGGCTACACCTTC
clone size: NA; D gene: NA; V gene: TRBV20-1; J gene: TRBJ1-4; CDR3 protein: CSATAATNEKLFF; CDR3 DNA: TGCAGTGCTACAGCTGCAACTAATGAAAAACTGTTTTTT
clone size: NA; D gene: TRBD2; V gene: TRBV5-1; J gene: TRBJ2-3; CDR3 protein: CASGIRGTNTDTQYF; CDR3 DNA: TGCGCCAGCGGGATACGCGGGACTAACACAGATACGCAGTATTTT
clone size: NA; D gene: NA; V gene: TRBV7-9; J gene: TRBJ2-2; CDR3 protein: CATPRGANTGELFF; CDR3 DNA: TGTGCCACCCCTAGGGGGGCGAACACCGGGGAGCTGTTTTTT
clone size: NA; D gene: NA; V gene: TRBV27; J gene: TRBJ1-4; CDR3 protein: CASSFRTATTNEKLFF; CDR3 DNA: TGTGCCAGCAGTTTCCGTACAGCGACAACTAATGAAAAACTGTTTTTT
clone size: many; D gene: NA; V gene: TRBV5-5; J gene: TRBJ2-3; CDR3 protein: CASNLGYGVADTQYF; CDR3 DNA: TGTGCCAGCAACTTGGGGTATGGGGTGGCAGATACGCAGTATTTT
clone size: many; D gene: NA; V gene: TRBV6-1; J gene: TRBJ2-5; CDR3 protein: CASSHRGEDKTQYF; CDR3 DNA: TGTGCCAGCAGTCATAGGGGGGAGGATAAGACCCAGTACTTC
clone size: many; D gene: TRBD2; V gene: TRBV27; J gene: TRBJ2-1; CDR3 protein: CATERGGRDEQFF; CDR3 DNA: TGTGCCACCGAGCGGGGGGGCCGCGATGAGCAGTTCTTC
clone size: many; D gene: NA; V gene: TRBV20-1; J gene: TRBJ2-5; CDR3 protein: CSAILHQETQYF; CDR3 DNA: TGCAGCGCCATTCTCCACCAAGAGACCCAGTACTTC
clone size: few; D gene: NA; V gene: TRBV12-3/TRBV12-4; J gene: TRBJ2-1; CDR3 protein: CASSPRGSGGNEQFF; CDR3 DNA: TGTGCCAGCAGCCCCCGGGGGAGTGGTGGCAATGAGCAGTTCTTC